These T cell receptor beta chains were read from a single sample in a study of T cells after yellow fever vaccination. TCRdb recomputed calls from the 5' RACE reads with MiXCR, one row per CDR3 protein. The sample gives about 120,000 distinct CDR3 sequences, 13% to 15% of which show up once; 40% to 45% is in the top ten. The sample in question was CD8+ T cells sorted from PBMCs, obtained 5 days after the yellow fever booster vaccination. The receptor source for this set is a man aged 18 to 29 who received the YFV17D yellow fever vaccine. The CDR3 runs from the conserved cysteine through the conserved F or W. The D gene is left open where the match is weak. Some rows mark clone size as missing; the rest say once, few, many or name a class of expanded clone.

d_call j_call clone_size v_call cdr3_nt cdr3_aa
TRBD1 TRBJ2-4 few TRBV11-2 TGTGCCAGCAGCTTAGGTATGGGACAGCGTCCCCTAGCCAAAAACATTCAGTACTTC CASSLGMGQRPLAKNIQYF
NA TRBJ2-2 NA TRBV4-3 TGCGCCAGCAGCCAAGAGTCCGGGACATACAACACCGGGGAGCTGTTTTTT CASSQESGTYNTGELFF
TRBD2 TRBJ2-1 NA TRBV9 TGTGCCAGCAGCGTAGTCCAAGCGGGGGGCCGGTCTGAGCAGTTCTTC CASSVVQAGGRSEQFF
NA TRBJ2-7 few TRBV5-6 TGTGCCAGCAGCTGGGCTCCAGGGGCTTCCAACGAGCAGTACTTC CASSWAPGASNEQYF
NA TRBJ2-7 many TRBV5-1 TGCGCCAGCAGCTCGGACAAGACCTACGAGCAGTACTTC CASSSDKTYEQYF
TRBD2 TRBJ2-3 NA TRBV11-2 TGTGCCAGCAGCCCGTCCGGGGGGGGTGGAACAGATACGCAGTATTTT CASSPSGGGGTDTQYF
NA TRBJ2-2 NA TRBV7-9 TGTGCCGAGGCTCGGGGAACGAACACCGGGGAGCTGTTTTTT CAEARGTNTGELFF
NA TRBJ2-2 many TRBV5-1 TGCGCCAGCAGCTCCGGTGGGGGCGGCGGGGAGCTGTTTTTT CASSSGGGGGELFF
TRBD1 TRBJ2-2 few TRBV7-7 TGTGCCAGCAGCTGGACAGGAGAAGGGGGGGAGCTGTTTTTT CASSWTGEGGELFF
NA TRBJ2-2 NA TRBV4-1 TGCGCCAGCAGCCAAGCTGCCGCGGGCGGGGCCCACACCGGGGAGCTGTTTTTT CASSQAAAGGAHTGELFF
NA TRBJ2-3 few TRBV9 TGTGCCAGCAGCGTCTCCACAGATACGCAGTATTTT CASSVSTDTQYF
TRBD2 TRBJ2-1 few TRBV9 TGTGCCAGCAGCGTAGCGGGGGGGCGGAACGAGCAGTTCTTC CASSVAGGRNEQFF
NA TRBJ2-5 NA TRBV29-1 TGCAGCGTGACAGGCGGAGAGACCCAGTACTTC CSVTGGETQYF
TRBD2 TRBJ2-3 few TRBV14 TGTGCCAGCAGGGGACTATCAAGCACAGATACGCAGTATTTT CASRGLSSTDTQYF
TRBD1 TRBJ2-3 few TRBV5-1 TGCGCCAGCAGCCCGGGACAGGTTCGGTTGACAGATACGCAGTATTTT CASSPGQVRLTDTQYF
NA TRBJ2-7 NA TRBV10-3 TGTGCCATCAGTGATCTAGAGAAGCAGTACGAGCAGTACTTC CAISDLEKQYEQYF
NA TRBJ2-5 many TRBV29-1 TGCAGCGTTGATGGGGTTCCTCGGGGAGAGACCCAGTACTTC CSVDGVPRGETQYF
NA TRBJ1-1 NA TRBV10-2 TGCGCCAGCAGTGAGGGGACAAAAGCTTTCTTT CASSEGTKAFF
TRBD1 TRBJ2-7 few TRBV27 TGTGCCAGCAGCCCTCGGGACAGAACGTACGAGCAGTACTTC CASSPRDRTYEQYF
NA TRBJ2-7 few TRBV27 TGTGCCAGCAGACAGGTTGGGTCCCGGTACGAGCAGTACTTC CASRQVGSRYEQYF